This TCR beta chain was captured by sequencing in a study of T cells in Graves' hyperthyroidism and ophthalmopathy. Study findings and constraints: In validation, the model predicted ophthalmopathy. These predictions came a median roughly 6 months before onset.

Exclusions: uncontrolled infection, other autoimmune disease, pregnancy, lactation. Clinical symptoms, serum thyroxine, TRAb, thyroid ultrasound and orbital computed tomography informed diagnoses. V shed 0 bases and J 8 bases; nucleotides not matched to a gene: 10. The CDR3 consists of 17 residues. CDR1 is SEHNR, CDR2 FQNEAQ, per germline (reference sequence). For this clonotype: Its specificity is not known.

The TCR beta CDR3 regions underwent amplification using RNA transcripts as the source. The TCR CDR3 was amplified in a first-round RT-PCR using the HTBI primer set. TCRdb fed the multiplex PCR reads into MiXCR, producing one record per CDR3 protein. The data contain 75,000 to 100,000 distinct CDR3 sequences, 51% of them singletons. Sequences were obtained from blood. This sequence originates from a middle-aged woman with Graves' hyperthyroidism. The chain joins TRBV7-9 to TRBJ1-3; the match to TRBD1 covers 10 bases. CDR3 sequence: CASSLAGTGAGGYTIYF. CDR3 in DNA: TGTGCCAGCAGCTTAGCCGGGACAGGGGCGGGTGGCTACACCATATATTTT.